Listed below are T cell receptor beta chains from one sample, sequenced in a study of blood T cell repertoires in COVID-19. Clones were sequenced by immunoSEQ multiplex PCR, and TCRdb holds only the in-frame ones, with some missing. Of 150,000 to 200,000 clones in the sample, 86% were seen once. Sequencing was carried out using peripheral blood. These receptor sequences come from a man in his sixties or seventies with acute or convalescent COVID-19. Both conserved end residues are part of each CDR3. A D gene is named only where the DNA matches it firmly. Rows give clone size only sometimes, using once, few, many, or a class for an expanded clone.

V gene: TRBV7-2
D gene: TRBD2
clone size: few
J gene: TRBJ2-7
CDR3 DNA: TGTGCCAGCAGCTTAACTAGCGGGTCGTTTGTGTGGTACTTC
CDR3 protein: CASSLTSGSFVWYF

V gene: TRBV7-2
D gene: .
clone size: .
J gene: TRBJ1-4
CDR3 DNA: TGTGCCAGCAGCTCCCTTTATGAAAAACTGTTTTTT
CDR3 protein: CASSSLYEKLFF

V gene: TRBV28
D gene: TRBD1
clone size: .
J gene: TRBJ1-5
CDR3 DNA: TGTGCCAGCAACCCAGGGGGAGCTTATAGCAATCAGCCCCAGCATTTT
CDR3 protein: CASNPGGAYSNQPQHF

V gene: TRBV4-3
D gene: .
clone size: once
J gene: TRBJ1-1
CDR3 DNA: TGCGCCAGCAGCCAGCAGGGTTGGAACACTGAAGCTTTCTTT
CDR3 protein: CASSQQGWNTEAFF

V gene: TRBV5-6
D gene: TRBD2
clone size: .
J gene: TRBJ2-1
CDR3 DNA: TGTGCCAGCAGCTCTAGCGGGGGGGCAAATGAGCAGTTCTTC
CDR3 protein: CASSSSGGANEQFF

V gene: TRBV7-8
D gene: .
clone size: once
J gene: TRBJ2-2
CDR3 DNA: TGTGCCAGCAGCTTAGCGAGGTCGGACACCGGGGAGCTGTTTTTT
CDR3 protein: CASSLARSDTGELFF

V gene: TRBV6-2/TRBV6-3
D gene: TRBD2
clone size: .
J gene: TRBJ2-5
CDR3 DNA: TGTGCCAGCAGTCAAGGACTAGCGGGGACCCAAGAGACCCAGTACTTC
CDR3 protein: CASSQGLAGTQETQYF

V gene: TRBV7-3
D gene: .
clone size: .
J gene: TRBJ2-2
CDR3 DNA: TGTGCCAGCAGCCCCAGGTTACAAATCGGTCTTCAAAACACCGGGGAGCTGTTTTTT
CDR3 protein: CASSPRLQIGLQNTGELFF

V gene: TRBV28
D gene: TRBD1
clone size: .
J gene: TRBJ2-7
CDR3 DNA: TGTGCCAGCAGCATAGACAGGGGTTACGAGCAGTACTTC
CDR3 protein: CASSIDRGYEQYF

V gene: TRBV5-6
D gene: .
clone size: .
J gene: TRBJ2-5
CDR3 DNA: TGTGCCAGCAGCCGTAGGACAGTGTACCAAGAGACCCAGTACTTC
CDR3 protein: CASSRRTVYQETQYF

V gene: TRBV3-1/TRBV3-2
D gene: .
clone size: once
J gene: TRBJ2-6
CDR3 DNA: TGTGCCAGCTTGGGACTGGGTGGGTTTGGGGCCAACGTCCTGACTTTC
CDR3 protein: CASLGLGGFGANVLTF

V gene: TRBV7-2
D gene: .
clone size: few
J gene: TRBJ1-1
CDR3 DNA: TGTGCCAGCAGCCTCAGACAGATCACTGAAGCTTTCTTT
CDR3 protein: CASSLRQITEAFF

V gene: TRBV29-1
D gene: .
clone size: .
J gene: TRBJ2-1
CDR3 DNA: TGCAGCGTTGAACGATCGGGGTTCCACCAGGCTAGGCAGCAGTTCTTC
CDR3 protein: CSVERSGFHQARQQFF

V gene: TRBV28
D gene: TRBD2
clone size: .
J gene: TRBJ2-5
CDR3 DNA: TGTGCCAGCAGTGAAATAGCGGGAGTTGGGCAAGAGACCCAGTACTTC
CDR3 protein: CASSEIAGVGQETQYF

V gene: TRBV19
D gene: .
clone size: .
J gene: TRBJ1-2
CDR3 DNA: TGTGCCAGTAGTATTCCGATCCTTAAAGGGGGTCCAAGGAAAGGCTACACCTTC
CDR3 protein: CASSIPILKGGPRKGYTF

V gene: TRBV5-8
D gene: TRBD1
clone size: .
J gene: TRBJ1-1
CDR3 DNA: TGTGCCAGCAGCCTGCGGGACAGTATTTTGAACACTGAAGCTTTCTTT
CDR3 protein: CASSLRDSILNTEAFF

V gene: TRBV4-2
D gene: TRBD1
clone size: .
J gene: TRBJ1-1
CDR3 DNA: TGTGCCAGCAGCCGGGACAGGGAGGCAGCTTTCTTT
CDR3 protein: CASSRDREAAFF

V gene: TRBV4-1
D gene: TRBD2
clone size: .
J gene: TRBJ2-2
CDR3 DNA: TGCGCCAGCAGCCAAGGGGGAGGGCGTGCCGGGGAGCTGTTTTTT
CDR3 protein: CASSQGGGRAGELFF

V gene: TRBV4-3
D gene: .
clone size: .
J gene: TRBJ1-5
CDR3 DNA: TGCGCCAGCAGCCAAGAACGGGGTCAGCCCCAGCATTTT
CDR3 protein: CASSQERGQPQHF